This record covers a single TCR beta chain. Its target is not known. These data come from a study of beta chain features in type 1 diabetes. TCRB transcripts that were expressed got sequenced, as all of the isolated RNA had been reverse transcribed. About 3.57 million reads, on average, came from each naive, central memory and regulatory T cell sample. TCRdb's table, derived via immunoSEQ multiplex PCR, lists solely in-frame clones and lacks some. The sample includes about 40,000 clones, approximately 50% of them seen just once. Points from the study as a whole: The study found moderately but significantly shorter TCRB CDR3s in all four CD4+ subsets of Type 1 diabetes patients.

Sorting with CD45RO/CCR7/CD25/CD127/CD95/CD27 yielded naive, central memory, regulatory and stem-like memory CD4+ cells. Sample: central memory CD4+ T cells from blood. The sequence was collected from a woman aged 18-29 years in good health.

The chain's CDR3 is CASSPWGQAGGGYTF. Here the CDR3 DNA reads TGTGCCAGCAGCCCATGGGGACAGGCCGGGGGAGGCTACACCTTC. The genes are TRBV7-2 and TRBJ1-2, with 8 bases fitting TRBD1. The CDR3 extends over 15 amino acids. V lost 5 bases, J lost 8 bases, and 13 bases stayed unmatched. Germline values: CDR1 SGHTA, CDR2 FQGNSA.